This T cell receptor beta chain came from a study of blood T cell repertoires in COVID-19. The V end was cut by 5 bases, the J end by 0 bases, with 10 bases between. Germline V CDR1 and CDR2: SGHVS, FQNEAQ. The CDR3 totals 15 residues. Sequencing used immunoSEQ multiplex PCR; TCRdb keeps in-frame clones, though not all of them. The repertoire has around 250,000 clones, around 88% of them found once; the top ten carry more than 1%. The sequence derives from a woman aged 40 to 50 with acute COVID-19. This chain uses TRBV7-8 with TRBJ1-4, with D uncertain. Sequencing input: PBMCs or T cells enriched from blood (not recorded which). CDR3 nucleotides: TGTGCCAGCAGCCCGAATCCGGCAACTAATGAAAAACTGTTTTTT. It yields the protein CASSPNPATNEKLFF.